This T cell receptor beta chain stems from a study of vaccination and CD4 T cells after COVID-19. Turning to the study itself: Nine convalescent cases were mild and one was severe, and all had been SARS-CoV-2 positive by nasal swab PCR. Each individual in the study obtained two doses of BNT162b2 or mRNA-1273 vaccine. The convalescents comprised six males and four females, two of them Hispanic.

The trim removed 10 bases at V and 6 bases at J, leaving 8 bases unmatched. Per the germline V gene, CDR1 is SNHLY and CDR2 is FYNNEI. There are 13 residues in the CDR3. Regarding time point: late sampling 161 to 241 days after vaccination in a few convalescent patients. A single record per CDR3 protein comes from TCRdb applying MiXCR to the PCR reads. The table shows 35,000 to 45,000 distinct CDR3 sequences, with around 33% occurring only once. The TCR sequence derives from a human donor who had recovered from COVID-19. V is TRBV2 and J is TRBJ2-1; 8 bases line up with TRBD2. Material: CD4+ T cells from blood, obtained about 7 months after SARS-CoV-2 vaccination. CDR3 coding DNA: TGTGCCACCGATCAGGGGACTAGCAATGAGCAGTTCTTC. Its translation is CATDQGTSNEQFF.